This entry lists 13 T cell receptor beta chains sequenced from one sample in a study of cytomegalovirus exposure and HLA in healthy donors. Primers included in the PCR were 60 Vbeta and 13 Jbeta primers. The data were produced by immunoSEQ multiplex PCR, yet TCRdb's version contains in-frame clones alone and is incomplete. The ten top clones account for 5% to 6.5%, within a sample of over 75,000 clones. Sequenced material: PBMCs. The receptor source for this set is a girl aged 5-17 years in good health and CMV-seropositive.

This chain joins TRBV9 and TRBJ1-6; no clear D. CDR1 and CDR2 (germline): SGDLS, YYNGEE. This CDR3 region has 17 residues. V was pared by 4 bases and J by 6 bases, with 20 bases between. The CDR3: CASSRGGEAPSNSPLHF. The CDR3, as DNA: TGTGCCAGCAGCAGAGGCGGGGAGGCCCCCTCTAATTCACCCCTCCACTTT.

The chain uses TRBV6-1 and TRBJ1-4, with D uncertain. Deletions cut 11 bases from V and 0 bases from J, with 10 bases between. This CDR3 spans 13 amino acids. Germline V CDR1 and CDR2: MNHNS, SASEGT. The CDR3 DNA is TGTGCCGCGTCCCGCGCAACTAATGAAAAACTGTTTTTT. This codes for CAASRATNEKLFF.

V gene TRBV5-1 combines with J gene TRBJ2-7; possibly TRBD2 for D (6 bases). Per the germline V gene, CDR1 is SGHRS and CDR2 is YFSETQ. This CDR3 region has 14 residues. With 4 bases removed from V and 0 bases from J, the gap between germline ends came to 11 bases. The CDR3 loop is CASSLARSSYEQYF. The CDR3 DNA reads TGCGCCAGCAGCCTAGCGCGCAGCTCCTACGAGCAGTACTTC.

V gene TRBV6-6 combines with J gene TRBJ1-3; 9 nucleotides match TRBD1. The CDR3 consists of 16 residues. V lost 3 bases to trimming and J lost 4 bases; unmatched junction nucleotides: 7. Germline V lookup: CDR1 MNHNY, CDR2 SVGAGI (reference sequence). As DNA, the CDR3 is TGTGCCAGCAGTTATGTCGGGACAGGGAACGGAAACACCATATATTTT. This codes for CASSYVGTGNGNTIYF.

The J gene is TRBJ1-1, the V gene TRBV5-4; TRBD1 matches 7 bases. The CDR3 is made up of 13 amino acids. The V and J ends lost 2 bases and 4 bases, in that order; junction bases with no gene match: 2. Germline CDR1 is SGHNT and CDR2 is YYREEE (reference sequence). CDR3 residues: CASSFDRVTEAFF. Here the CDR3 DNA reads TGTGCCAGCAGCTTTGACAGGGTCACTGAAGCTTTCTTT.

V usage is TRBV6-5 and J usage is TRBJ1-6; perhaps TRBD1 as D (5 bases). The CDR3 runs 13 residues. Germline CDR1 and CDR2: MNHEY and SVGAGI. Trimming took 7 bases from V and 10 from J, leaving 14 bases between them. CDR3 sequence reads: CASTSGKRSPLHF. CDR3 sequence (DNA): TGTGCCAGCACCTCAGGGAAAAGGTCACCCCTCCACTTT.

The rearrangement uses TRBV19 and TRBJ1-2; TRBD1 matches 9 bases. The CDR3 loop spans 15 amino acids. Germline values: CDR1 LNHDA, CDR2 SQIVND (reference sequence). V shed 5 bases and J 7 bases; nucleotides not matched to a gene: 11. The CDR3 spells CASSVPGTGHRGYTF. DNA for the CDR3: TGTGCCAGTAGTGTTCCCGGGACAGGGCATCGTGGCTACACCTTC.

The chain is built from TRBV5-6 and TRBJ2-4; 10 positions match TRBD2. The ends lost 1 base at V and 8 bases at J; junction bases unmatched: 3. The CDR3 loop spans 14 amino acids. Germline assignment: CDR1 SGHDT and CDR2 YYEEEE. Here the CDR3 DNA reads TGTGCCAGCAGCTTGTCGCTAGCGGGGGACATTCAGTACTTC. Its translation: CASSLSLAGDIQYF.

The V gene is TRBV4-3, the J gene TRBJ2-2; TRBD2 matches 9 bases. Per germline, CDR1 LGHNA and CDR2 YSLEER. V lost 5 bases and J lost 1; bases outside the gene matches: 2. The CDR3 covers 15 residues. The CDR3: CASSFSGGNTGELFF. CDR3 in DNA: TGCGCCAGCAGCTTTAGCGGGGGGAACACCGGGGAGCTGTTTTTT.

The gene calls are TRBV4-3 and TRBJ1-4; no reliable D call. The CDR3 has 16 residues. V lost 1 base and J 5 bases, leaving 14 bases between the germline ends. Germline CDR1 reads LGHNA; CDR2 reads YSLEER. In nucleotides, the CDR3 is TGCGCCAGCAGCCAAGCTAGACCCCCTAGCAATGAAAAACTGTTTTTT. Protein sequence: CASSQARPPSNEKLFF.

The CDR3 sequence is CASAGGQGTLGAFF. The CDR3 nucleotides read TGTGCCAGCGCCGGGGGACAGGGAACTCTGGGGGCTTTCTTT. This chain links TRBV28 with TRBJ1-1, with 9 bases that match TRBD1. After removal of 8 bases from V and 11 bases from J, the junction contained 15 bases not matched to a gene. CDR3 length: 14 residues. From germline, CDR1 is MDHEN and CDR2 SYDVKM.

The chain combines TRBV1 with TRBJ2-7; the table assigns TRBD2, which was not confirmed against the DNA. TRBV1 is a known pseudogene. This CDR3 has 13 amino acids. CDR3 sequence (DNA): TGCACCAGCAGCCAAGGGCAGAACTACGAGCAGTACGTC. Its translation: CTSSQGQNYEQYV.

The V call is TRBV5-1, the J call TRBJ1-1, with 9 bases that match TRBD1. The V segment lost 4 bases and the J segment 4 bases; nucleotides outside the gene matches: 2. This CDR3 is 13 amino acids long. CDR1 and CDR2 from the germline V gene are SGHRS and YFSETQ. CDR3 sequence: CASSMTGGTEAFF. The CDR3 DNA is TGCGCCAGCAGCATGACAGGGGGCACTGAAGCTTTCTTT.